These 17 T cell receptor beta chains share one sample of origin, sequenced in a study of Graves' ophthalmopathy and Graves' hyperthyroidism. The TCR beta CDR3 regions underwent amplification from RNA transcripts. HTBI primers served in a first-round RT-PCR, which a second-round multiplex PCR followed. TCRdb reprocessed the multiplex PCR reads via MiXCR and lists one record per CDR3 protein. The data contain over a million distinct CDR3 sequences, roughly 35% of them seen just once; the ten biggest clones take up around 10%. Sequenced input: peripheral blood or thyroid tissue (not recorded which). The receptors originated from an adult man with Graves' hyperthyroidism.

This clonotype came up a few times. The chain uses TRBV10-3 and TRBJ1-1, with D unclear. The germline V gene encodes CDR1 ENHRY and CDR2 SYGVKD. The CDR3 length is 14 residues. The V gene lost 10 bases and the J gene lost 6 bases, with 21 bases spanning the gap. In DNA form, the CDR3 reads TGTGCCAGCATATTGGGCAACCCTGGCGCTGAAGCTTTCTTT. This translates into CASILGNPGAEAFF.

The chain joins TRBV2 to TRBJ1-5, with D possibly matching TRBD1 (6 bases). This CDR3 is 16 amino acids long. The germline gives CDR1 SNHLY, CDR2 FYNNEI. V lost 1 base and J 9 bases, leaving 19 bases between the germline ends. CDR3 region: CASSEGAGGGQRPQHF. The CDR3 DNA is TGTGCCAGCAGTGAAGGAGCCGGGGGCGGCCAACGGCCCCAGCATTTT.

Many counts were recorded for this clonotype. The chain's CDR3 is CASSLPRDYRKETQYF. The CDR3 DNA sequence: TGCGCCAGCAGCCTCCCCCGGGACTATCGGAAGGAGACCCAGTACTTC. The rearrangement links TRBV4-3 to TRBJ2-5; 7 nucleotides agree with TRBD2. Germline lookup yields CDR1 LGHNA and CDR2 YSLEER. CDR3 length equals 16 residues. With V trimmed by 4 bases and J by 5 bases, 13 bases remained unmatched.

The rearrangement uses TRBV5-8 and TRBJ2-2; maybe TRBD1 (5 bases). Germline assignment: CDR1 SGHTS and CDR2 YDEGEE. This CDR3 is 15 amino acids long. Deletions cut 4 bases from V and 1 base from J, with 11 bases between. The CDR3 DNA sequence: TGTGCCAGCAGCCAAGGACACTTGAACACCGGGGAGCTGTTTTTT. Protein sequence: CASSQGHLNTGELFF.

This clonotype has at least ten counts. The gene calls are TRBV20-1 and TRBJ1-5; no reliable D call. The CDR3 runs to 14 residues. With 0 bases removed from V and 3 bases from J, the gap between germline ends came to 9 bases. Germline V CDR1 and CDR2: DFQATT, SNEGSKA (reference sequence). The CDR3 here is CSARDDRDNQPQHF. Written as DNA, the CDR3 is TGCAGTGCTAGAGACGATAGGGACAATCAGCCCCAGCATTTT.

In its sample, this clonotype was seen many times. The V call is TRBV29-1, the J call TRBJ2-7, with TRBD1 matching over 7 bases. There are 14 residues in the CDR3. Trimming at V came to 5 bases and at J to 5 bases, leaving 12 bases not matched to a gene. Germline CDR1 is SQVTM and CDR2 is ANQGSEA. CDR3 residues: CSVKGRGRYDEQYF. The CDR3 region has the DNA TGCAGCGTTAAGGGTAGGGGGCGATACGACGAGCAGTACTTC.

This clonotype was counted at least ten times. The chain couples TRBV5-1 to TRBJ2-2, with D unresolved. The germline V and J ends were trimmed by 1 base and 1 base, with 8 bases remaining between them. CDR3 size: 15 residues. Germline CDR1 is SGHRS and CDR2 is YFSETQ. This chain's CDR3 is CASSLRTVNTGELFF. The CDR3 DNA reads as TGCGCCAGCAGCTTGCGGACGGTGAACACCGGGGAGCTGTTTTTT.

The chain recombines TRBV5-1 with TRBJ1-3; D unresolved. Per the germline V gene, CDR1 is SGHRS and CDR2 is YFSETQ. V was shortened by 5 bases and J by 4 bases, with 16 bases between the two germline ends. The CDR3 runs to 15 residues. CDR3 region: CASSNVGLEGNTIYF. The CDR3 nucleotides read TGCGCCAGCAGTAACGTGGGTTTGGAGGGAAACACCATATATTTT.

The chain carries TRBV5-5 and TRBJ1-1; the D gene is possibly TRBD1 (6 bases). Germline V gives CDR1 SGHKS, CDR2 YYEKEE (reference sequence). The CDR3 runs to 16 residues. Trimming cost V 0 bases and J 5 bases, with 17 bases left between them. In DNA form, the CDR3 reads TGTGCCAGCAGCTTGGTGGCAGGGGAGTATTCGACTGAAGCTTTCTTT. Translated: CASSLVAGEYSTEAFF.

This clonotype was detected ten times or more. This sequence joins TRBV29-1 and TRBJ1-5; 7 positions match TRBD1. V trimming: 8 bases; J trimming: 3 bases; junction bases outside the gene matches: 10. Germline V gene lookup returns CDR1 SQVTM and CDR2 ANQGSEA. The CDR3 is 14 amino acids. The CDR3 region has the DNA TGCAGCATCAGGACAGGCGGGAACAATCAGCCCCAGCATTTT. Translating gives CSIRTGGNNQPQHF.

This clonotype has more than one count but fewer than ten. The genes are TRBV29-1 and TRBJ2-2; 8 positions match TRBD1. Trimming removed 4 bases from V and 4 bases from J; junction bases left unmatched: 2. The CDR3 is 13 residues long. Germline values: CDR1 SQVTM, CDR2 ANQGSEA. CDR3 protein: CSVVDRATGELFF. In DNA, the CDR3 is TGCAGCGTTGTGGACAGGGCCACCGGGGAGCTGTTTTTT.

In its sample, this clonotype was seen many times. CDR3 sequence (DNA): TGTGCCAGCAGCATGGAGCCGGGACAAAACTATGGCTACACCTTC. As protein: CASSMEPGQNYGYTF. The rearrangement joins TRBV9 to TRBJ1-2; tentatively, D is TRBD1 (6 bases). The CDR3 runs to 15 residues. V gave up 4 bases and J gave up 2 bases, with 15 bases separating them. Germline V gives CDR1 SGDLS, CDR2 YYNGEE. Together with reference TRBV9 and TRBJ1-2, the CDR3 gives the full variable domain: DSGVTQTPKHLITATGQRVTLRCSPRSGDLSVYWYQQSLDQGLQFLIQYYNGEERAKGNILERFSAQQFPDLHSELNLSSLELGDSALYFCASSMEPGQNYGYTFGSGTRLTVV.

The chain employs TRBV9 and TRBJ2-5; D call uncertain. The CDR3 is 15 amino acids. The germline V gene encodes CDR1 SGDLS and CDR2 YYNGEE. Trimming took off 8 bases at V and 2 bases at J, with 19 bases between the two ends. This CDR3 is CARTPSSGVQETQYF. The CDR3 DNA follows: TGTGCCAGGACACCGAGTTCGGGCGTGCAAGAGACCCAGTACTTC.

This clonotype was observed many times. V and J are TRBV12-3 or TRBV12-4 and TRBJ1-3, with TRBD1 as a possible D gene (6 bases). The CDR3 covers 14 residues. V lost 3 bases, J lost 3 bases, and 9 bases lay in between. CDR3 sequence: CASSLGTYGNTIYF. DNA of the CDR3: TGTGCCAGCAGTTTGGGGACATATGGAAACACCATATATTTT.

As regards this clonotype: One end of the junction fails to match germline, which may point to a read error. J is TRBJ1-1 and V is TRBV14; D remains ambiguous. The CDR3 has 13 residues. CDR1 is SGHDN, CDR2 FVKESK, per germline. The DNA for the CDR3 is TGTGCCAGCAGCCTTGTCAGGAACACTGAAGCTTCCTTT. It is translated as CASSLVRNTEASF.

The rearrangement links TRBV2 to TRBJ2-5, with D uncertain. This CDR3 spans 15 amino acids. Per germline, CDR1 SNHLY and CDR2 FYNNEI. CDR3 sequence (DNA): TGTGCTAGCCGGACCGGTTGGAGTTATCAAGAGACCCAGTACTTC. Amino acid sequence: CASRTGWSYQETQYF.

A single count supports this clonotype. The rearrangement links TRBV11-2 to TRBJ1-4; D gene ambiguous. The V and J ends lost 1 base and 11 bases respectively, with 11 bases between them. CDR1 SGHAT and CDR2 FQNNGV come from the germline V gene. This CDR3 comprises 13 residues. The CDR3 sequence: CASSLGWAEKLFF. The CDR3 nucleotides read TGTGCCAGCAGCTTAGGTTGGGCCGAGAAACTGTTTTTT.